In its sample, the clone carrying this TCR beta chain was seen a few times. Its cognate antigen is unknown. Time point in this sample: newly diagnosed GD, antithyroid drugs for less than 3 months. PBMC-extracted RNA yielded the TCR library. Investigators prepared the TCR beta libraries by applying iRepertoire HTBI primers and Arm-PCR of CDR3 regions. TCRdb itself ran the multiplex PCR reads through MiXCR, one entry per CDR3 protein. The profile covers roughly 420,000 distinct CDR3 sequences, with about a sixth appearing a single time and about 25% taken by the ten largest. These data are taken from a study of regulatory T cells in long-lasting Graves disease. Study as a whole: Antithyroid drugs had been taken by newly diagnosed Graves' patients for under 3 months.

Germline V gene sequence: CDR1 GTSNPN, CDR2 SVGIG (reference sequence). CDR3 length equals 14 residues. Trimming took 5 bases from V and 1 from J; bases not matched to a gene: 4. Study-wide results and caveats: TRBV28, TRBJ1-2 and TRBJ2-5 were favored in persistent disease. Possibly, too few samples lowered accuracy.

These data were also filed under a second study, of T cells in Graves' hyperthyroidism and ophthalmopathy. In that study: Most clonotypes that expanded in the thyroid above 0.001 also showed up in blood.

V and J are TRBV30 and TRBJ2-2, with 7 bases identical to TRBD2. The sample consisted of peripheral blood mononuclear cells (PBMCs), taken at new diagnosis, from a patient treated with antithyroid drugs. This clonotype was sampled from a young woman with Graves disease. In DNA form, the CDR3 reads TGTGCCTGGGGGGAGGGGCTGAACACCGGGGAGCTGTTTTTT. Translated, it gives CAWGEGLNTGELFF.